These 4 T cell receptor beta chains came from one sample sequenced in a study of cytomegalovirus exposure and HLA in healthy donors. Vbeta (60) and Jbeta (13) primers were used in the PCR. The assay was immunoSEQ multiplex PCR, and TCRdb's table has in-frame clones only and misses some. Recorded here are about 130,000 clones; the top ten clones represent approximately 1.7%. Sequencing was carried out using PBMCs. The receptors were sampled from a young man in good health and CMV-seronegative.

The chain has TRBV2 and TRBJ1-5, with D hard to call. The V gene lost 5 bases and the J gene lost 2 bases, with 10 bases spanning the gap. Germline CDR1 and CDR2: SNHLY and FYNNEI. The CDR3 contains 14 residues. The CDR3 DNA sequence: TGTGCCAGCAGTTTGTTCTCCGGCAATCAGCCCCAGCATTTT. This sequence encodes CASSLFSGNQPQHF.

The chain employs TRBV6-5 and TRBJ2-6; a possible D gene is TRBD2 (6 bases). The CDR3 loop spans 13 amino acids. The germline V gene encodes CDR1 MNHEY and CDR2 SVGAGI. V was pared by 11 bases and J by 4 bases, with 12 bases between. The CDR3, as DNA: TGTGCCGGAGGGAGTCTGGGGGCCAACGTCCTGACTTTC. Amino acid sequence: CAGGSLGANVLTF.

The J gene is TRBJ1-1, the V gene TRBV7-2; tentative D call: TRBD1 (5 bases). The V and J ends lost 2 bases and 6 bases respectively, with 13 bases between them. Germline V lookup: CDR1 SGHTA, CDR2 FQGNSA. The CDR3 is made up of 14 amino acids. In DNA form, the CDR3 reads TGTGCCAGCAGCTTAATCGGGGGTGGCGCTGAAGCTTTCTTT. It yields the protein CASSLIGGGAEAFF.

V gene TRBV5-1 combines with J gene TRBJ2-6, with 8 bases matching TRBD1. Germline CDR1 is SGHRS and CDR2 is YFSETQ. Trimming removed 3 bases from V and 1 base from J; junction bases left unmatched: 6. CDR3 length equals 17 residues. CDR3 DNA: TGCGCCAGCAGCTCCCCAGGGGGCGCTTCTGGGGCCAACGTCCTGACTTTC. This gives the protein CASSSPGGASGANVLTF.